This T cell receptor beta chain is drawn from a study of blood T cell repertoires in COVID-19. Turning to the study itself: PBMCs, B-cell-depleted T cells, or T cells provided the cDNA or gDNA that made up the material.

Original handling: Nucleated cell counts were estimated from reference gene primer amplification. Using immunoSEQ multiplex PCR, the repertoire was profiled, and TCRdb retains in-frame clones only, with some absent. The V and J calls and clone size are taken from that table; D and trimming were inferred from the DNA. The sample has 120,000 to 150,000 clones; 87% are singletons. This CDR3 spans 14 amino acids. From germline, CDR1 is MGHRA and CDR2 YSYEKL. The V and J ends lost 4 bases and 2 bases respectively, with 9 bases between them. This receptor was identified in a woman in her fifties or sixties with acute or convalescent COVID-19. The sample consisted of peripheral blood. V is TRBV4-1 and J is TRBJ1-5; D may be TRBD1 (5 bases). The CDR3 reads CASSREGGNQPQHF. Here the CDR3 DNA reads TGCGCCAGCAGCCGGGAAGGGGGCAATCAGCCCCAGCATTTT.